These 25 T cell receptor beta chains originate from one sample sequenced in a study of blood T cells in healthy people across ages. The authors ran a second PCR of 7 to 11 cycles using a sample-barcoded 5' primer and a J-beta primer mix. MiXCR, run by TCRdb on the 5' RACE reads, gives a single entry per CDR3 protein. The sample carries over 950,000 distinct CDR3 sequences, around 54% recorded once. The specimen was blood. The receptors here all came from a woman aged 60 to 75 in good health.

This chain joins TRBV30 and TRBJ2-1, with 11 nucleotides matching TRBD2. The CDR3 is made up of 15 amino acids. Germline assignment: CDR1 GTSNPN and CDR2 SVGIG (reference sequence). The trim removed 0 bases at V and 8 bases at J, leaving 6 bases unmatched. CDR3 loop: CAWSVGLAEGDEQFF. CDR3 bases: TGTGCCTGGAGTGTGGGACTAGCGGAAGGGGATGAGCAGTTCTTC.

This clonotype was found once. V gene TRBV11-2 combines with J gene TRBJ2-5; D unresolved. The DNA end is a closer match to TRBJ2-7, so the J assignment may be wrong. Germline V gene lookup returns CDR1 SGHAT and CDR2 FQNNGV. The CDR3 consists of 13 residues. The CDR3: CASSLEVWNEQYF. CDR3 nucleotides: TGTGCCAGCAGCTTAGAAGTGTGGAACGAGCAGTACTTC.

The J gene is TRBJ2-3, the V gene TRBV7-9; 7 positions match TRBD2. The germline CDR1 and CDR2 sequences are SEHNR and FQNEAQ (reference sequence). V lost 4 bases, J lost 5 bases, and 9 bases stayed unmatched. CDR3 size: 15 residues. The DNA for the CDR3 is TGTGCCAGCAGCTCCCTCGGGGGAGGGCTAGATACGCAGTATTTT. This encodes CASSSLGGGLDTQYF.

This chain connects TRBV5-1 to TRBJ2-7; tentatively, D is TRBD1 (5 bases). Germline CDR1 is SGHRS and CDR2 is YFSETQ. The CDR3 is 16 residues long. The germline V and J ends were trimmed by 3 bases and 2 bases, with 18 bases remaining between them. CDR3 region: CASSSERTRQTYEQYF. Here the CDR3 DNA reads TGCGCCAGCAGCTCAGAAAGGACACGACAGACCTACGAGCAGTACTTC.

This clonotype has a handful of counts. The V and J genes are TRBV20-1 and TRBJ2-4; D might be TRBD2 (5 bases). The CDR3 extends over 10 amino acids. V dropped 3 bases and J dropped 13 bases, with 10 bases sitting between them. Germline V gene sequence: CDR1 DFQATT, CDR2 SNEGSKA (reference sequence). Here the CDR3 DNA reads TGCAGTGCTAGCGCCGGGGAGCAGTACTTC. Residues: CSASAGEQYF.

The chain recombines TRBV25-1 with TRBJ1-2; a possible D gene is TRBD1 (6 bases). The CDR3 spans 15 residues. Trimming cost V 2 bases and J 8 bases, with 18 bases left between them. The germline V gene has CDR1 MGHDK and CDR2 SYGVNS. The CDR3 DNA reads TGTGCCAGCAGTGAACCAGGGGACCTATTCAACGGCTACACCTTC. Translation: CASSEPGDLFNGYTF.

This clonotype was detected only a few times. This sequence joins TRBV29-1 and TRBJ2-1; no definite D call. The CDR3 is made up of 14 amino acids. Looked up from germline, CDR1 is SQVTM and CDR2 is ANQGSEA. The V gene lost 0 bases and the J gene lost 9 bases, with 15 bases spanning the gap. CDR3 nucleotides: TGCAGCGTTGAAGAAACCACCTTCCTCGGTGAGCAGTTCTTC. Its protein product is CSVEETTFLGEQFF.

This clonotype was detected only once. The chain carries TRBV11-2 and TRBJ2-7; D unresolved. There are 13 residues in the CDR3. Germline V gene lookup returns CDR1 SGHAT and CDR2 FQNNGV. Trimming took off 5 bases at V and 2 bases at J, with 10 bases between the two ends. The DNA of the CDR3 is TGTGCCAGCAGCAAGAGTGGGGCCTACGAGCAGTACTTC. Amino acids: CASSKSGAYEQYF.

V gene TRBV5-1 combines with J gene TRBJ2-6, with 7 bases identical to TRBD2. The CDR3 runs 16 residues. V was pared by 7 bases and J by 1 base, with 8 bases of the junction left unmatched. CDR1 and CDR2 from the germline V gene are SGHRS and YFSETQ. The CDR3 spells CASAQRGGSGANVLTF. The CDR3 DNA sequence: TGCGCCAGCGCTCAGCGGGGTGGGTCTGGGGCCAACGTCCTGACTTTC.

The chain combines TRBV7-2 with TRBJ2-1, with 7 nucleotides matching TRBD2. The DNA end is a closer match to TRBJ2-7, so the J assignment may be wrong. CDR1 is SGHTA and CDR2 is FQGNSA in the germline V gene. CDR3 length: 16 residues. The CDR3 region has the DNA TGTGCCAGCAGCTTAGGAGGCGGGAGAGGTAACAATGAGCAGTACTTC. The encoded protein is CASSLGGGRGNNEQYF.

The genes are TRBV5-1 and TRBJ2-3; TRBD1 agrees at 8 bases. Germline lookup yields CDR1 SGHRS and CDR2 YFSETQ. The junction had 7 bases not matched to a gene; V was cut back by 3 bases and J by 4 bases. CDR3 length: 15 residues. CDR3 sequence reads: CASSSDRGSADTQYF. CDR3 DNA: TGCGCCAGCAGCTCTGACAGGGGTTCCGCAGATACGCAGTATTTT.

This chain connects TRBV29-1 to TRBJ1-2, with D possibly TRBD1 on 5 matching bases. Trimming removed 4 bases from V and 6 bases from J, with 18 bases in between. Germline loops: CDR1 SQVTM, CDR2 ANQGSEA. This CDR3 region has 14 residues. The CDR3 nucleotides read TGCAGCGTTGCAAGGCGGCAGGGCCTAGATGGCTACACCTTC. This encodes CSVARRQGLDGYTF. Using reference TRBV29-1 and TRBJ1-2 for the parts outside the CDR3, the full variable domain is SAVISQKPSRDICQRGTSLTIQCQVDSQVTMMFWYRQQPGQSLTLIATANQGSEATYESGFVIDKFPISRPNLTFSTLTVSNMSPEDSSIYLCSVARRQGLDGYTFGSGTRLTVV.

This clonotype was observed once. The V and J genes are TRBV29-1 and TRBJ1-5, with D perhaps TRBD1 (5 bases). The CDR3 extends over 14 amino acids. Germline V gene lookup returns CDR1 SQVTM and CDR2 ANQGSEA. Trimming stripped 6 bases from V and 4 bases from J, with 16 bases between. The CDR3 nucleotides are TGCAGCGTATCTGGGGGTCAGAAAAATCAGCCCCAGCATTTT. Its translation is CSVSGGQKNQPQHF.

This chain joins TRBV27 and TRBJ2-1; D is perhaps TRBD2 (5 bases). From germline, CDR1 is MNHEY and CDR2 SMNVEV (reference sequence). V shed 0 bases and J shed 6 bases, with 6 bases lying between them. This CDR3 region has 13 residues. The CDR3 nucleotides are TGTGCCAGCAGTTTATCCCTAGCCAATGAGCAGTTCTTC. This sequence encodes CASSLSLANEQFF.

The chain recombines TRBV7-9 with TRBJ2-6; D remains ambiguous. Trimming took 3 bases from V and 0 from J, leaving 6 bases between them. CDR3 size: 15 residues. The germline CDR1 and CDR2 sequences are SEHNR and FQNEAQ (reference sequence). The CDR3 DNA reads as TGTGCCAGCAGCTTCTGGGCCTCTGGGGCCAACGTCCTGACTTTC. Translation: CASSFWASGANVLTF.

CDR3: CASSTGTSTWDTQYF. CDR3 nucleotides: TGTGCCAGCAGTACCGGGACTAGTACGTGGGATACGCAGTATTTT. J is TRBJ2-3 and V is TRBV7-2; TRBD2 matches at 8 bases. Trimming took 6 bases from V and 6 from J; bases not matched to a gene: 11. CDR3 length: 15 residues. Germline CDR1 reads SGHTA; CDR2 reads FQGNSA.

In regard to this clonotype: Since a much larger clone is just one base distant, this may be a read error. The V call is TRBV7-2, the J call TRBJ1-6; D unclear. The CDR3 spans 13 residues. Germline loops: CDR1 SGHTA, CDR2 FQGNSA. CDR3: CASRIDHKSPLHF. CDR3 DNA sequence: TGTGCCAGCAGAATCGACCATAAGTCACCCCTCCACTTT.

This rearrangement joins TRBV2 to TRBJ2-7; TRBD2 might be the D (5 bases). V lost 3 bases and J 3 bases, leaving 9 bases between the germline ends. Germline V CDR1 and CDR2: SNHLY, FYNNEI. This CDR3 spans 13 amino acids. CDR3 DNA sequence: TGTGCCAGCAGTGACGGGATGAGCTACGAGCAGTACTTC. This gives the protein CASSDGMSYEQYF.

The CDR3 sequence is CASGPFDRNYGYTF. CDR3 nucleotides: TGTGCCAGCGGCCCCTTCGACCGGAACTATGGCTACACCTTC. This chain joins TRBV7-9 and TRBJ1-2; D not resolved. The CDR3 contains 14 residues. Deletions cut 8 bases from V and 2 bases from J, with 15 bases between. Germline loops: CDR1 SEHNR, CDR2 FQNEAQ (reference sequence). Full variable domain (rest looked up from reference TRBV7-9 and TRBJ1-2): DTGVSQNPRHKITKRGQNVTFRCDPISEHNRLYWYRQTLGQGPEFLTYFQNEAQLEKSRLLSDRFSAERPKGSFSTLEIQRTEQGDSAMYLCASGPFDRNYGYTFGSGTRLTVV.

In its sample, this clonotype was seen a few times. The CDR3 region has the DNA TGTGCCAGCAGCTATAGGGGGACAGGAGATTCCGAGCAGTACTTC. Protein: CASSYRGTGDSEQYF. The chain joins TRBV12-3 or TRBV12-4 to TRBJ2-7, with TRBD1 matching 8 bases. The CDR3 is 15 residues long. Germline trimming cut 6 bases from V and 6 bases from J; bases unmatched to any gene: 13.

This rearrangement joins TRBV2 to TRBJ2-7, with 9 nucleotides matching TRBD1. With 7 bases clipped from V and 3 bases from J, the junction kept 7 bases outside the gene matches. This CDR3 has 14 residues. The germline CDR1 and CDR2 sequences are SNHLY and FYNNEI. The CDR3 bases are TGTGCCAGCATGGGGACAGGGATCAGCTACGAGCAGTACTTC. It is translated as CASMGTGISYEQYF.

This clonotype was seen only a few times. The CDR3 region is CASRGEVYNEQFF. The CDR3 DNA is TGTGCCAGCAGGGGGGAGGTTTACAATGAGCAGTTCTTC. The V gene is TRBV6-2 or TRBV6-3, the J gene TRBJ2-1; possibly TRBD2 for D (6 bases). Germline lookup yields CDR1 MNHEY and CDR2 SVGEGT. Trimming took off 6 bases at V and 4 bases at J, with 10 bases between the two ends. The CDR3 is made up of 13 amino acids.

The CDR3 sequence is CATSDSGQGVDEQFF. As DNA, the CDR3 is TGTGCCACCAGTGATTCGGGACAGGGAGTCGATGAGCAGTTCTTC. The chain couples TRBV24-1 to TRBJ2-1; 9 positions match TRBD1. Per germline, CDR1 KGHDR and CDR2 SFDVKD. Trimming removed 2 bases from V and 8 bases from J; junction bases left unmatched: 6. The CDR3 has 15 amino acids.

This clonotype was counted only a few times. The rearrangement uses TRBV11-2 and TRBJ2-7; perhaps TRBD2 as D (6 bases). The CDR3 loop spans 15 amino acids. V lost 4 bases and J lost 1, with 14 bases in between. The germline CDR1 and CDR2 sequences are SGHAT and FQNNGV. CDR3 sequence reads: CASSSGTYISYEQYF. In DNA, the CDR3 is TGTGCCAGCAGCTCCGGGACTTATATATCCTACGAGCAGTACTTC.

The chain carries TRBV20-1 and TRBJ2-7; 11 nucleotides align to TRBD2. The CDR3 spans 14 residues. CDR1 and CDR2 (germline): DFQATT, SNEGSKA (reference sequence). Losses at the gene ends were 6 bases for V and 7 bases for J; bases not matched to a gene: 11. CDR3 sequence (DNA): TGCAGTGCCACCGGGACTAGCGGCGTTGGTGAGCAGTACTTC. Translating gives CSATGTSGVGEQYF.